The next 31 T cell receptor beta chains were all read from a single sample in a study of T cells in Graves' hyperthyroidism and ophthalmopathy. Amplification yielded TCR beta CDR3 regions, with RNA transcripts as the source. The TCR CDR3 first-round RT-PCR relied on the HTBI primer set. MiXCR was run by TCRdb on the multiplex PCR reads, yielding one entry per CDR3 protein. The sample lists 640,000 or so distinct CDR3 sequences, roughly 14% occurring once. The specimen sequenced was blood. The receptors derive from a woman aged 40 to 55 with Graves' ophthalmopathy.

The rearrangement joins TRBV19 to TRBJ2-2, with D possibly being TRBD2 (6 bases). Germline CDR1 reads LNHDA; CDR2 reads SQIVND (reference sequence). Deletions cut 10 bases from V and 4 bases from J, with 16 bases between. The CDR3 contains 14 residues. The CDR3 reads CATSRGIVTGELFF. CDR3 coding DNA: TGTGCCACCTCACGGGGGATTGTCACCGGGGAGCTGTTTTTT.

This clonotype has more than one count but fewer than ten. The chain uses TRBV14 and TRBJ2-7, with D tentatively TRBD1 (6 bases). The CDR3 has 15 residues. Germline lookup yields CDR1 SGHDN and CDR2 FVKESK. Trimming took off 6 bases at V and 3 bases at J, with 18 bases between the two ends. The chain's CDR3 is CASSQVQDSLYEQYF. CDR3 coding DNA: TGTGCCAGCAGTCAGGTTCAGGACAGCCTCTACGAGCAGTACTTC. Filled out from reference TRBV14 and TRBJ2-7, the complete variable domain reads EAGVTQFPSHSVIEKGQTVTLRCDPISGHDNLYWYRRVMGKEIKFLLHFVKESKQDESGMPNNRFLAERTGGTYSTLKVQPAELEDSGVYFCASSQVQDSLYEQYFGPGTRLTVT.

The rearrangement uses TRBV6-1 and TRBJ2-7, with 7 bases fitting TRBD2. With V trimmed by 8 bases and J by 1 base, 14 bases remained unmatched. In germline, CDR1 is MNHNS, CDR2 SASEGT. CDR3 length: 16 residues. This chain's CDR3 is CASRRGESGPSYEQYF. CDR3 DNA: TGTGCCAGCCGACGGGGGGAATCGGGGCCGTCCTACGAGCAGTACTTC.

Concerning this clonotype itself: One end of the junction is discordant with germline, which a read error may explain. The rearrangement links TRBV30 to TRBJ1-2, with D uncertain. Germline assignment: CDR1 GTSNPN and CDR2 SVGIG (reference sequence). The CDR3 extends over 12 amino acids. DNA of the CDR3: TGTGCCTGGAGTCTCCTCCATGGTGGCCACACCTTC. This codes for CAWSLLHGGHTF.

Many counts were recorded for this clonotype. The J gene is TRBJ2-7, the V gene TRBV7-6; TRBD1 matches 9 bases. The V gene end was trimmed by 5 bases and the J gene end by 1 base; junction bases not matched to a gene: 12. The CDR3 has 17 residues. CDR1 is SGHVS and CDR2 is FNYEAQ in the germline V gene. Here the CDR3 reads CASSPHVRGQGSYEQYF. The CDR3 DNA follows: TGTGCCAGCAGCCCCCACGTGCGGGGACAGGGATCCTACGAGCAGTACTTC.

This clonotype was seen repeatedly, ten times or more. This rearrangement joins TRBV7-8 to TRBJ1-1; D call uncertain. Germline V gene lookup returns CDR1 SGHVS and CDR2 FQNEAQ. The ends were cut back, 2 bases at V and 1 base at J, with 14 bases in the middle. This CDR3 region has 16 residues. The CDR3, as DNA: TGTGCCAGCAGCTTATGGAGGGTAGTAGGGAACACTGAAGCTTTCTTT. Residues: CASSLWRVVGNTEAFF. Looking up the rest from reference TRBV7-8 and TRBJ1-1 gives the full variable domain: GAGVSQSPRYKVAKRGQDVALRCDPISGHVSLFWYQQALGQGPEFLTYFQNEAQLDKSGLPSDRFFAERPEGSVSTLKIQRTQQEDSAVYLCASSLWRVVGNTEAFFGQGTRLTVV.

In its sample, this clonotype was seen many times. The chain joins TRBV11-3 to TRBJ2-5, with 7 positions matching TRBD1. The CDR3 loop spans 14 amino acids. CDR1 and CDR2 (germline): SGHNT, YENEEA. V was clipped by 1 base and J by 5 bases; unmatched bases: 4. This chain's CDR3 is CASSLADRAETQYF. The DNA of the CDR3 is TGTGCCAGCAGCTTAGCTGACAGGGCGGAGACCCAGTACTTC.

With respect to this clonotype: This could be a read error, since a much larger clone is one nucleotide away. V gene TRBV10-3 combines with J gene TRBJ1-2; tentative D call: TRBD1 (5 bases). The CDR3 runs to 13 residues. Germline V gives CDR1 ENHRY, CDR2 SYGVKD. V lost 1 base and J lost 5, with 8 bases in between. The CDR3 reads CAISEWDGYGYTF. The CDR3 DNA reads TGTGCCATCAGTGAGTGGGACGGTTATGGCTACACCTTC.

For the CDR3, the DNA is TGTGCCAGCAGCCAAGATTATGGGCTAGCGGGCAAATACGAGCAGTACTTC. Encoded protein: CASSQDYGLAGKYEQYF. The chain has TRBV3-1 and TRBJ2-7; 8 bases line up with TRBD2. The CDR3 length is 17 residues. The germline CDR1 and CDR2 sequences are LGHDT and YNNKEL (reference sequence). After removal of 0 bases from V and 4 bases from J, the junction contained 11 bases not matched to a gene.

This clonotype was counted many times. This chain uses TRBV6-2 or TRBV6-3 with TRBJ2-7; a weak D match, TRBD2 (5 bases). Trimming pared 6 bases from V and 3 bases from J, leaving 15 bases between. Germline assignment: CDR1 MNHEY and CDR2 SVGEGT. The CDR3 spans 14 residues. The CDR3, as DNA: TGTGCCAGCAGCTTAGATTGGGGAGACTACGAGCAGTACTTC. It translates to CASSLDWGDYEQYF.

This clonotype was seen ten or more times. The gene calls are TRBV28 and TRBJ1-2; TRBD1 might be the D (5 bases). The ends were cut back, 6 bases at V and 5 bases at J, with 16 bases in the middle. Looked up from germline, CDR1 is MDHEN and CDR2 is SYDVKM. The CDR3 length is 14 residues. As DNA, the CDR3 is TGTGCCAGCAGAAGAGACAGCCCCCTTTATGGCTACACCTTC. Translating gives CASRRDSPLYGYTF.

This clonotype was observed a handful of times. The chain recombines TRBV3-1 with TRBJ2-2, with D possibly being TRBD2 (6 bases). Deletions cut 4 bases from V and 6 bases from J, with 12 bases between. The CDR3 has 14 residues. Germline V lookup: CDR1 LGHDT, CDR2 YNNKEL (reference sequence). The CDR3 spells CASSLLARAGELFF. CDR3 bases: TGTGCCAGCAGCCTGCTAGCGCGGGCCGGGGAGCTGTTTTTT.

This clonotype was counted a few times. The chain links TRBV5-1 to TRBJ1-5; D is possibly TRBD1 (5 bases). The CDR3 runs to 16 residues. V lost 4 bases to trimming and J lost 5 bases, with 19 bases between them. CDR1 is SGHRS, CDR2 YFSETQ, per germline. CDR3: CASSLGVGDIHQPQHF. The CDR3 DNA sequence: TGCGCCAGCAGCCTTGGAGTGGGGGATATACATCAGCCCCAGCATTTT.

The rearrangement uses TRBV6-1 and TRBJ2-2, with 11 bases matching TRBD1. The CDR3 totals 17 residues. The germline CDR1 and CDR2 sequences are MNHNS and SASEGT. The V and J ends lost 6 bases and 4 bases, in that order; junction bases with no gene match: 10. The CDR3 is CASSHAWTGGSTGELFF. Here the CDR3 DNA reads TGTGCCAGCAGCCATGCTTGGACAGGGGGCAGCACCGGGGAGCTGTTTTTT.

V usage is TRBV12-3 or TRBV12-4 and J usage is TRBJ1-2; the D is unclear. This CDR3 has 13 residues. V was clipped by 6 bases and J by 8 bases, with 16 bases between them. CDR3 DNA: TGTGCCAGCAGCCAACCCGGACGCGAGGGCTACACCTTC. Residues: CASSQPGREGYTF.

For this clonotype: The CDR3 carries no conserved terminal phenylalanine or tryptophan, so it likely arises from a read error. The rearrangement joins TRBV6-2 or TRBV6-3 to TRBJ2-7; 11 bases match TRBD2. This CDR3 has 15 residues. Germline CDR1 MNHEY, CDR2 SVGEGT. Losses at the gene ends were 6 bases for V and 2 bases for J; bases not matched to a gene: 6. CDR3 in DNA: TGTGCCAGCAGGAATCTAGCGGGAGGACCCTACGAGCAGTACTCA. The encoded protein is CASRNLAGGPYEQYS.

This clonotype showed up many times. This rearrangement joins TRBV12-3 or TRBV12-4 to TRBJ2-2, with 9 bases matching TRBD2. The CDR3 is made up of 15 amino acids. V lost 6 bases and J lost 4; bases outside the gene matches: 6. Here the CDR3 reads CASSFSGRSTGELFF. As DNA, the CDR3 is TGTGCCAGCAGCTTTAGCGGGAGAAGCACCGGGGAGCTGTTTTTT.

This clonotype was observed at least ten times. The chain uses TRBV28 and TRBJ1-1; D might be TRBD1 (5 bases). Trimming pared 6 bases from V and 5 bases from J, leaving 22 bases between. The germline gives CDR1 MDHEN, CDR2 SYDVKM. This CDR3 is built from 16 residues. For the CDR3, the DNA is TGTGCCAGCAGCAAACACCGGGACCTCAGGTGGACTGAAGCTTTCTTT. Amino acid sequence: CASSKHRDLRWTEAFF.

This clonotype has a count of ten or more. The rearrangement links TRBV12-3 or TRBV12-4 to TRBJ2-7; TRBD2 matches at 11 bases. V was pared by 7 bases and J by 3 bases, with 17 bases of the junction left unmatched. The CDR3 has 18 amino acids. The CDR3: CASTPSASGRTGDYEQYF. In DNA, the CDR3 is TGTGCCAGCACCCCCTCGGCTAGCGGGAGGACGGGGGACTACGAGCAGTACTTC.

This clonotype appeared a few times. The chain uses TRBV18 and TRBJ1-6; D remains ambiguous. Germline loops: CDR1 KGHSH, CDR2 LQKENI. The CDR3 loop spans 16 amino acids. Trimming took 3 bases from V and 4 from J, leaving 13 bases between them. The CDR3 region is CASSPPAAGYNSPLHF. DNA for the CDR3: TGTGCCAGCTCACCCCCTGCCGCAGGATATAATTCACCCCTCCACTTT.

This clonotype was seen repeatedly, ten times or more. The J gene is TRBJ2-7, the V gene TRBV7-9; 11 nucleotides agree with TRBD2. The length of the CDR3 is 14 residues. Trimming cost V 10 bases and J 5 bases; bases outside gene matches: 10. In germline, CDR1 is SEHNR, CDR2 FQNEAQ (reference sequence). CDR3 residues: CATAEETSGNEQYF. For the CDR3, the DNA is TGTGCCACTGCCGAGGAGACTAGCGGGAACGAGCAGTACTTC.

The sample holds many counts of this clonotype. The chain has TRBV12-3 or TRBV12-4 and TRBJ2-3; D ambiguous. The ends were cut back, 1 base at V and 4 bases at J, with 15 bases in the middle. CDR3 size: 16 residues. The CDR3 here is CASSLVVGPLSDTQYF. DNA for the CDR3: TGTGCCAGCAGTTTAGTGGTAGGACCTCTATCAGATACGCAGTATTTT.

This clonotype has ten or more counts. The V call is TRBV6-5, the J call TRBJ1-3; 7 bases align to TRBD1. The CDR3 extends over 14 amino acids. Germline V CDR1 and CDR2: MNHEY, SVGAGI. V dropped 10 bases and J dropped 4; count of bases not matched to a gene: 10. CDR3 in amino acids: CATGGTRTGNTIYF. The CDR3, as DNA: TGTGCCACAGGGGGTACCAGGACCGGAAACACCATATATTTT.

The chain couples TRBV29-1 to TRBJ1-2, with unresolved D. The CDR3 is 13 residues long. Per germline, CDR1 SQVTM and CDR2 ANQGSEA. V lost 1 base, J lost 1 base, and 7 bases lay in between. The CDR3 reads CSVEGWDNYGYTF. For the CDR3, the DNA is TGCAGCGTTGAAGGCTGGGATAACTATGGCTACACCTTC.

This clonotype showed up many times. The genes are TRBV6-1 and TRBJ2-6; TRBD1 aligns across 7 bases. V lost 5 bases and J lost 2; bases outside the gene matches: 6. Germline V gives CDR1 MNHNS, CDR2 SASEGT. The CDR3 is 16 amino acids. The CDR3 bases are TGTGCCAGCAGTACAAGAGGGGGCGCTGGGGCCAACGTCCTGACTTTC. This sequence encodes CASSTRGGAGANVLTF.

This clonotype was seen at least ten times. The CDR3 here is CASSYRDRGREENIQYF. CDR3 DNA: TGTGCCAGCAGTTATCGGGACAGGGGGCGCGAGGAAAACATTCAGTACTTC. The V and J genes are TRBV28 and TRBJ2-4, with 12 bases that match TRBD1. V shed 4 bases and J 5 bases; nucleotides not matched to a gene: 9. CDR3 length: 17 residues. Germline-derived CDR1 and CDR2 are MDHEN and SYDVKM.

Written as DNA, the CDR3 is TGTGCCAGCGGTAGGGGGGGGACAGATACGCAGTATTTT. It translates to CASGRGGTDTQYF. The V call is TRBV6-1, the J call TRBJ2-3, with D possibly TRBD2 on 7 matching bases. CDR1 and CDR2 (germline): MNHNS, SASEGT. This CDR3 comprises 13 residues. The V gene lost 8 bases and the J gene lost 3 bases, with 12 bases spanning the gap.

This clonotype was seen a few times. V usage is TRBV7-8 and J usage is TRBJ2-7, with D unresolved. Germline loops: CDR1 SGHVS, CDR2 FQNEAQ. The CDR3 totals 17 residues. With 8 bases removed from V and 9 bases from J, the gap between germline ends came to 32 bases. The CDR3 reads CASPHTTTARRRPGQYF. Written as DNA, the CDR3 is TGTGCCAGCCCCCACACGACGACGGCAAGACGCAGGCCCGGGCAGTACTTC.

This clonotype occurred many times. V usage is TRBV20-1 and J usage is TRBJ2-7; D call uncertain. V lost 7 bases to trimming and J lost 2 bases, with 9 bases between them. From germline, CDR1 is DFQATT and CDR2 SNEGSKA (reference sequence). This CDR3 has 11 amino acids. The CDR3 DNA is TGCAGTGTTAGGGCTACCTACGAGCAGTACTTC. Translation: CSVRATYEQYF.

Many counts were recorded for this clonotype. The rearrangement links TRBV15 to TRBJ1-5, with TRBD1 identical over 8 bases. The CDR3 has 15 residues. V trimming: 0 bases; J trimming: 9 bases; junction bases outside the gene matches: 7. Germline values: CDR1 LNHNV, CDR2 YYDKDF (reference sequence). The chain's CDR3 is CATSRDGAGGRPQHF. For the CDR3, the DNA is TGTGCCACCAGCAGAGACGGGGCAGGGGGCAGGCCCCAGCATTTT. The full variable domain, its missing parts supplied by reference TRBV15 and TRBJ1-5, is DAMVIQNPRYQVTQFGKPVTLSCSQTLNHNVMYWYQQKSSQAPKLLFHYYDKDFNNEADTPDNFQSRRPNTSFCFLDIRSPGLGDTAMYLCATSRDGAGGRPQHFGDGTRLSIL.

This clonotype was picked up a small number of times. CDR3: CASSFQRQETQYF. The CDR3 DNA sequence: TGTGCCAGCAGCTTCCAGCGACAAGAGACCCAGTACTTC. The chain combines TRBV7-8 with TRBJ2-5; no clear D gene. This CDR3 has 13 residues. CDR1 and CDR2 from the germline V gene are SGHVS and FQNEAQ. V dropped 3 bases and J dropped 2 bases, with 7 bases sitting between them.